This is a list of T cell receptor beta chains from one sample in a study of T cell repertoires in cytomegalovirus infection. MiXCR, applied by TCRdb to the reads, yields one record per CDR3 protein. The sample lists hundreds of thousands of distinct CDR3 sequences, approximately 10% occurring once. Sequenced sample: PBMCs. These receptors were taken from a human donor in good health (CMV status not recorded). Some clones in this sample may be carry-over from other donors' samples. The CDR3 runs from the conserved cysteine through the conserved F or W. D genes are given only for firm matches. Clone size is shown for a subset of rows, as once, few, many or a class of expanded clone.

D gene | clone size | J gene | V gene | CDR3 DNA | CDR3 protein
- | many | TRBJ1-2 | TRBV12-3/TRBV12-4 | TGTGCCAGCAGTCCCTCGACAGATAGCTACACCTTC | CASSPSTDSYTF
TRBD2 | - | TRBJ2-1 | TRBV7-8 | TGTGCCAGCAGCATGGGCAGCGGGGGCTCCTACAATGAGCAGTTCTTC | CASSMGSGGSYNEQFF
- | few | TRBJ1-4 | TRBV4-1 | TGCGCCAGCAGCCTCCTGTGGGGTGAAAAACTGTTTTTT | CASSLLWGEKLFF
- | many | TRBJ1-1 | TRBV11-2 | TGTGCCAGCAGCCGAGGGACCGGGGACATATGGACTGAAGCTTTCTTT | CASSRGTGDIWTEAFF
- | few | TRBJ1-1 | TRBV14 | TGTGCCAGCAGCCCGAATTTGAACACTGAAGCTTTCTTT | CASSPNLNTEAFF
- | many | TRBJ1-1 | TRBV12-3/TRBV12-4 | TGTGCCAGCAGTTTTTATCGGCTGAACACTGAAGCTTTCTTT | CASSFYRLNTEAFF
- | few | TRBJ1-1 | TRBV5-6 | TGTGCCAGCAGCTGGGGTGCGAACACTGAAGCTTTCTTT | CASSWGANTEAFF
- | - | TRBJ2-3 | TRBV10-1 | TGCGCCAGCAGTGAGTCGAGAGGCGGCACAGATACGCAGTATTTT | CASSESRGGTDTQYF
TRBD1 | many | TRBJ1-1 | TRBV7-9 | TGTGCCAGCGTAATGGGACAGGAAGCTTTCTTT | CASVMGQEAFF
- | - | TRBJ2-1 | TRBV6-2/TRBV6-3 | TGTGCCAGCAGTTACTCGGGCATGAATGAGCAGTTCTTC | CASSYSGMNEQFF
- | - | TRBJ1-3 | TRBV18 | TGTGCCAGCTCCCCCGCTGGCGGATCCTCTGGAAACACCATATATTTT | CASSPAGGSSGNTIYF
TRBD1 | many | TRBJ2-1 | TRBV27 | TGTGCCAGCAATCCGACAGGGGGCTACAATGAGCAGTTCTTC | CASNPTGGYNEQFF
- | many | TRBJ2-3 | TRBV28 | TGTGCCAGCAGTGATGGAGGGGGAGAATTCGAGGAGTCTTCAGATACGCAGTATTTT | CASSDGGGEFEESSDTQYF
TRBD1 | many | TRBJ1-1 | TRBV28 | TGTGCCAGCAGTTTACCGAGGGACAGCTTTCTCACTGAAGCTTTCTTT | CASSLPRDSFLTEAFF
- | - | TRBJ1-3 | TRBV3-1 | TGTGCCAGCAGCGGGTTTGACTCTGGAAACACCATATATTTT | CASSGFDSGNTIYF
TRBD1 | - | TRBJ1-2 | TRBV29-1 | TGCAGCGTTGACGAGGAACAGGGGGCATGGACCTTC | CSVDEEQGAWTF
- | many | TRBJ1-2 | TRBV2 | TGTGCCAGCAGAAGGGACGGCAATGGCTACACCTTC | CASRRDGNGYTF
- | many | TRBJ1-5 | TRBV2 | TGTGCCAGCTACGAAGGGTTCAATCAGCCCCAGCATTTT | CASYEGFNQPQHF
- | many | TRBJ1-2 | TRBV2 | TGTGCCAGCAGTGTTTCCTCTAACTATGGCTACACCTTC | CASSVSSNYGYTF
- | - | TRBJ2-7 | TRBV20-1 | TGCAGTGCTAGTCGGGAGTCTCTTAACGGCGAGCAGTACTTC | CSASRESLNGEQYF
- | many | TRBJ1-2 | TRBV11-2 | TGTGCCAGCAGCTTAGTATTGAGTAACTATGGCTACACCTTC | CASSLVLSNYGYTF
TRBD2 | few | TRBJ2-1 | TRBV10-3 | TGTGCCATCAGTGGTAGCGGGGTTAGCTCCTACAATGAGCAGTTCTTC | CAISGSGVSSYNEQFF
- | - | TRBJ2-3 | TRBV29-1 | TGCAGCGTCAGAAATGCAGATACGCAGTATTTT | CSVRNADTQYF
- | many | TRBJ2-6 | TRBV7-6 | TGTGCCAGCAGCGATGGGGCCAACGTCCTGACTTTC | CASSDGANVLTF
TRBD1 | few | TRBJ2-5 | TRBV5-1 | TGCGCCAGCAGCCAGGGGGACAGGGCAGCCCAAGAGACCCAGTACTTC | CASSQGDRAAQETQYF
TRBD1 | many | TRBJ2-1 | TRBV10-3 | TGTGCCATCAGGACAGGGGGGGGTGAGCAGTTCTTC | CAIRTGGGEQFF
- | many | TRBJ1-1 | TRBV7-8 | TGTGCCAGCAGCTTGGGGAGTAGGAACACTGAAGCTTTCTTT | CASSLGSRNTEAFF
- | - | TRBJ1-2 | TRBV4-1 | TGCGCCAGCAGCCAACCGACGGGGATCGGCTACACCTTC | CASSQPTGIGYTF
TRBD1 | few | TRBJ2-2 | TRBV6-6 | TGTGCCAGCAGTTACGTAGGATGGACAGGGCGCTCCGGCGGGGAGCTGTTTTTT | CASSYVGWTGRSGGELFF
TRBD1 | many | TRBJ2-5 | TRBV7-9 | TGTGCCAGCAGCAACGGTGGGACAGGAGAGACCCAGTACTTC | CASSNGGTGETQYF
- | many | TRBJ1-1 | TRBV6-1 | TGTGCCAGCAGTGAGAGCTTAAGACAGTTGAACACTGAAGCTTTCTTT | CASSESLRQLNTEAFF
- | - | TRBJ1-1 | TRBV2 | TGTGCCAGCAGTGGGTCAGGAGATTTGAACACTGAAGCTTTCTTT | CASSGSGDLNTEAFF